The 15 T cell receptor beta chains below all came from one sample that was sequenced in a study of T cells in women clearing cervical HPV infection listed by TCRdb under 2018. Library preparation used the immunoSEQ multiplex PCR assay. What TCRdb holds here is the immuneACCESS table cut down to in-frame rearrangements. Part of the clones is not present; checked against another copy, under half of the missing clones reflect an unresolved V gene, and the others are unexplained. The sample's own table lists tens of thousands of clones. The biggest ten clones account for about 7% of the sample. The sample comprised blood buffy coat. These receptors came from a woman between 18 and 70 years old with a cervical HPV16 infection that either progressed to CIN3+ or cleared (not recorded which).

With respect to this clone: The read is 3 residues too short to cover the CDR3 end, so that end is filled in from the germline J gene. The genes are TRBV9 and TRBJ2-5; 7 bases align to TRBD1. Germline-derived CDR1 and CDR2 are SGDLS and YYNGEE. The CDR3 is 14 residues long. The V gene end was trimmed by 3 bases and the J gene end by 2 bases; junction bases not matched to a gene: 4. Incomplete CDR3 DNA: TGTGCCAGCAGCGCAGGACAGGTTCAAGAGACC. Amino acids: CASSAGQVQET. The full CDR3 protein reads CASSAGQVQETQYF.

To note about this clone: From the germline J gene comes the end of the CDR3, since the read stops 3 residues before it. This sequence joins TRBV20-1 and TRBJ2-7; 7 bases align to TRBD1. V lost 0 bases to trimming and J lost 6 bases; unmatched junction nucleotides: 5. The CDR3 has 13 amino acids. Germline loops: CDR1 DFQATT, CDR2 SNEGSKA (reference sequence). CDR3 loop: CSAREDRVSEQYF. The sequenced CDR3 bases are TGCAGTGCTAGAGAAGACAGGGTGAGCGAG.

The CDR3 sequence: CSVEGVGQVTYNEQFF. The DNA read from the CDR3 is TGCAGCGTTGAAGGGGTTGGGCAGGTGACCTACAATGAG. The chain couples TRBV29-1 to TRBJ2-1, with no clear D. The CDR3 is cut off 3 residues early in the read; its end comes from the germline J gene. Germline CDR1 reads SQVTM; CDR2 reads ANQGSEA. V lost 1 base, J lost 2 bases, and 15 bases lay in between. This CDR3 has 16 amino acids.

On this clone itself: The read ends 3 residues shy of where the CDR3 ends; the end is completed using the germline J gene. The V gene is TRBV6-2 or TRBV6-3, the J gene TRBJ2-7; D remains ambiguous. The germline gives CDR1 MNHEY, CDR2 SVGEGT. The CDR3 has 12 residues. The V end was cut by 4 bases, the J end by 2 bases, with 6 bases between. CDR3 loop: CASSSRTYEQYF. The sequenced CDR3 bases are TGTGCCAGCAGTTCCAGGACCTACGAG.

Worth noting for this clone: The CDR3 end lies 3 residues beyond the end of the read and is filled in from the germline J gene. The chain couples TRBV5-1 to TRBJ1-4; a possible D gene is TRBD1 (5 bases). From germline, CDR1 is SGHRS and CDR2 YFSETQ. The V end was cut by 2 bases, the J end by 6 bases, with 20 bases between. This CDR3 is built from 17 residues. This CDR3 reads CASSLGLTGTGHEKLFF. The covered CDR3 bases are TGCGCCAGCAGCTTAGGGCTGACTGGGACTGGTCATGAAAAA.

Comment on this clone: The CDR3 end is not reached by the read, which stops 3 residues before it; the germline J gene fills it in. The V gene is TRBV28, the J gene TRBJ2-3, with D perhaps TRBD2 (6 bases). This CDR3 contains 14 residues. CDR1 is MDHEN, CDR2 SYDVKM, per germline. The V and J ends lost 2 bases and 8 bases respectively, with 14 bases between them. CDR3 sequence: CASSLAGLPSTQYF. The covered CDR3 bases are TGTGCCAGCAGTTTAGCGGGACTTCCAAGTACG.

As regards this clone: The read is 3 residues too short to cover the CDR3 end, so that end is filled in from the germline J gene. The V gene is TRBV20-1, the J gene TRBJ2-3; weak D call: TRBD1 (6 bases). The CDR3 length is 17 residues. Trimming pared 3 bases from V and 5 bases from J, leaving 24 bases between. Germline lookup yields CDR1 DFQATT and CDR2 SNEGSKA (reference sequence). The CDR3 bases that were read are TGCAGTGCTAGCCGCGTTGGGCGGACAGACCTTCGAGATACG. It encodes CSASRVGRTDLRDT. From start to end, the CDR3 is CSASRVGRTDLRDTQYF.

In regard to this clone: The read finishes 3 residues shy of the CDR3 end, and the germline J gene is used to complete it. The genes are TRBV7-9 and TRBJ2-5; D gene uncertain. CDR3 length equals 14 residues. Germline CDR1 reads SEHNR; CDR2 reads FQNEAQ (reference sequence). V lost 3 bases and J 1 base, leaving 9 bases between the germline ends. The DNA read from the CDR3 is TGTGCCAGCAGCTTTTCATCCAGCCAAGAGACC. Translated, it gives CASSFSSSQET. The full CDR3 sequence reads CASSFSSSQETQYF.

As for this clone: The CDR3 is cut off 3 residues early in the read; its end comes from the germline J gene. This chain joins TRBV2 and TRBJ2-2; the D is unclear. CDR1 and CDR2 from the germline V gene are SNHLY and FYNNEI. Trimming pared 3 bases from V and 5 bases from J, leaving 16 bases between. The CDR3 extends over 16 amino acids. CDR3 sequence: CASSDLRVARTGELFF. CDR3 bases read: TGTGCCAGCAGTGACCTGAGAGTTGCCCGGACCGGGGAG.

Comment on this clone: Read sequence stops 3 residues before the CDR3 end, and the germline J gene provides the missing end. The J gene is TRBJ1-1, the V gene TRBV7-2; D gene uncertain. This CDR3 comprises 12 residues. Germline V gene data show CDR1 as SGHTA and CDR2 as FQGNSA. Deletions cut 2 bases from V and 6 bases from J, with 7 bases between. CDR3 region: CASSLQSAEAFF. The DNA read from the CDR3 is TGTGCCAGCAGCTTACAGTCTGCTGAA.

As concerns this clone: The CDR3 extends 3 residues past the end of the read, so its final part is completed from the germline J gene. The chain carries TRBV5-1 and TRBJ2-7, with unresolved D. The CDR3 consists of 17 residues. Trimming took off 0 bases at V and 0 bases at J, with 16 bases between the two ends. Germline V gives CDR1 SGHRS, CDR2 YFSETQ. The covered CDR3 bases are TGCGCCAGCAGCTTGGATTTTGCGACTCCGAGCTCCTACGAG. Translating it yields CASSLDFATPSSYE. The complete CDR3 sequence is CASSLDFATPSSYEQYF.

With regard to this clone: The read is 3 residues too short to cover the CDR3 end, so that end is filled in from the germline J gene. The chain combines TRBV27 with TRBJ2-7, with 14 nucleotides matching TRBD2. Germline-derived CDR1 and CDR2 are MNHEY and SMNVEV (reference sequence). The CDR3 has 14 residues. The junction had 2 bases not matched to a gene; V was cut back by 6 bases and J by 4 bases. Here the CDR3 reads CASSRLAGGYEQYF. The sequenced part of the CDR3 DNA is TGTGCCAGCAGCCGACTAGCGGGAGGGTACGAG.

The CDR3 region is CASSPGTSLYDYTF. CDR3 DNA (partial): TGTGCCAGCAGCCCCGGGACTAGCCTCTACGAC. The chain links TRBV7-9 to TRBJ1-2, with D maybe TRBD1 (5 bases). The CDR3 end is not reached by the read, which stops 3 residues before it; the germline J gene fills it in. The CDR3 spans 14 residues. Looked up from germline, CDR1 is SEHNR and CDR2 is FQNEAQ (reference sequence).

On this clone: The CDR3 end falls 3 residues outside the read, so it is completed with the germline J gene. V is TRBV20-1 and J is TRBJ2-1; 16 positions agree with TRBD2. From germline, CDR1 is DFQATT and CDR2 SNEGSKA (reference sequence). The junction had 8 bases not matched to a gene; V was cut back by 5 bases and J by 7 bases. This CDR3 comprises 16 residues. The CDR3: CSAGGLAGGVGNEQFF. CDR3 bases read: TGCAGTGCTGGGGGACTAGCGGGAGGGGTAGGGAATGAG.

Concerning this clone: The read is 3 residues too short to cover the CDR3 end, so that end is filled in from the germline J gene. J is TRBJ1-5 and V is TRBV7-2, with a weak D call TRBD1 (5 bases). Germline V CDR1 and CDR2: SGHTA, FQGNSA. The V end was cut by 5 bases, the J end by 3 bases, with 14 bases between. The CDR3 consists of 15 residues. The sequenced CDR3 bases are TGTGCCAGCAGCCCCCAACAGGCGCTCAATCAGCCC. It translates to CASSPQQALNQP. The entire CDR3 protein reads CASSPQQALNQPQHF.